This T cell receptor beta chain was observed in a study of OX40 agonist ivuxolimab in advanced cancers. Background on the whole study: Ivuxolimab was a fully human IgG2 agonistic monoclonal antibody targeting the costimulatory receptor OX40 (CD134). Intravenous ivuxolimab was administered to patients every 2 weeks at six dose levels: 0.01, 0.1, 0.3, 1.5, 3 and 10 mg/kg. Of the 50 to 55 patients in dose escalation, about 20 had hepatocellular carcinoma, roughly 15 had melanoma, 9 had renal cell carcinoma and 9 had head and neck cancer. In the dose-escalation cohort, approximately 82% of patients were male, and the mean age was approximately 64 years, with a range of roughly 20 to 80. Prior anti-PD-1, anti-PD-L1 or anti-CTLA-4 therapy was permitted, and less than 45% of dose-escalation patients had received checkpoint inhibitors. Three dose-escalation patients achieved partial responses, one with hepatocellular carcinoma and two with cutaneous melanoma. Peripheral TCRbeta sequencing aimed to test whether ivuxolimab altered TCR sequence diversity and caused clonal T-cell expansion. The monotherapy dose-escalation portion (N of about 52 patients) of the phase I ivuxolimab trial is reported in the paper.

Genomic DNA was isolated from the sorted cells so that the TCRbeta CDR3 region could be sequenced. TCRbeta CDR3 regions were sequenced using the immunoSEQ Assay. TCRdb took this table from immuneACCESS and kept in-frame rearrangements with V and J called. Such tables lack part of the clones; where checked against another copy, unresolved V genes explain under half of the gap, and the rest is unexplained. Across this sample there are approximately 70,000 clones, with approximately 85% seen only once. The ten most abundant clones make up approximately 6.9% of the sample. Measured from the cysteine to the phenylalanine, the CDR3 is 13 residues long. The retained sequence is limited to the CDR3, 39 bases, with the frame set at the first base. V is trimmed back by 5 bases and J by 7 bases, and the junction contains 5 bases that no gene match accounts for. The germline V gene encodes CDR1 SGHRS and CDR2 YFSETQ.

Patients with autoimmune disease history or receiving systemic immunosuppression were excluded from the trial. Peripheral blood for TCR sequencing was drawn from every dose cohort at baseline, at cycle 4 day 1 and at cycle 7 day 1. Samples came from an open-label, multicenter, first-in-human phase I dose-escalation trial of ivuxolimab. Adults with locally advanced or metastatic head and neck squamous cell, hepatocellular, melanoma or renal cell carcinoma were enrolled in the trial. CD4+ and CD8+ T cells were sorted separately from peripheral blood before TCR sequencing. Turning to this clone: Its antigen remains undetermined. There are no base qualities to consult, and no much larger clone falls within one base.

General findings and caveats noted by the study authors: After ivuxolimab, more expanded clones were found on average in CD8+ T cells than in CD4+ T cells. In the 0.1-3.0 mg/kg groups, partial responders were among the patients with the lowest normalized peripheral clonal expansion, particularly in CD8+ T cells. Clonal expansion of both CD4+ and CD8+ blood T cells was observed from baseline to week 6 at doses 0.1 to 3.0 mg/kg. Low levels of normalized T-cell clonal expansion were also seen in some patients who did not respond. The antigen specificity of the clonally expanded peripheral T cells was not determined.

This material consisted of CD4+ or CD8+ T cells sorted from blood, taken in a trial of the OX40 agonist ivuxolimab. This sequence uses TRBV5-1 and TRBJ2-2; 7 nucleotides in the junction match TRBD1. The clonotype was recovered from an adult with an advanced solid tumor such as melanoma, head and neck, liver or kidney cancer. The DNA is as follows: TGCGCCAGCAGAGACCGGGACAGCGGGGAGCTGTTTTTT. This encodes CASRDRDSGELFF.